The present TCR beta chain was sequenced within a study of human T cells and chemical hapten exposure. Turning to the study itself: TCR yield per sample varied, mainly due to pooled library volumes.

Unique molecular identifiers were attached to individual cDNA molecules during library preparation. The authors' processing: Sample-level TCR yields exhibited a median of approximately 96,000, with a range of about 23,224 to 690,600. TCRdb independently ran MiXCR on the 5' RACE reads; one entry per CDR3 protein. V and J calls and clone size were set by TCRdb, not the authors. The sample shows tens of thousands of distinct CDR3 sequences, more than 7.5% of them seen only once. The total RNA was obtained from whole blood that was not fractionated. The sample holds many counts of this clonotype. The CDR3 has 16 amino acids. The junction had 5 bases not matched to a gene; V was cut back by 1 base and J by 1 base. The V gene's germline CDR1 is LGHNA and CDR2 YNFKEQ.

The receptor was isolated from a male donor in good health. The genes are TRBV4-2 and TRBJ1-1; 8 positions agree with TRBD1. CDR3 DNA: TGTGCCAGCAGCCAAGTTCAGGGGGCAGCGAACACTGAAGCTTTCTTT. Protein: CASSQVQGAANTEAFF.